Shown below are 27 T cell receptor beta chains from a single sample sequenced in a study of blood T cell repertoires in COVID-19. The protocol was immunoSEQ multiplex PCR, while the TCRdb copy is restricted to in-frame clones and leaves out a portion. The table shows around 77,000 clones, with under 80% occurring only once. The sequenced sample consisted of peripheral blood. The receptors stem from a woman of 80 years or more with active or convalescent COVID-19.

The rearrangement links TRBV5-4 to TRBJ2-5, with 9 bases fitting TRBD2. The CDR3 loop spans 15 amino acids. Germline CDR1 SGHNT, CDR2 YYREEE (reference sequence). J lost 5 bases, V lost 3 bases, and 8 bases had no gene match. In nucleotides, the CDR3 is TGTGCCAGCAGCTCCTCGCGGGGGGGGCATGAGACCCAGTACTTC. Protein product: CASSSSRGGHETQYF.

The V and J genes are TRBV4-3 and TRBJ1-5, with TRBD1 matching over 9 bases. Per the germline V gene, CDR1 is LGHNA and CDR2 is YSLEER. The CDR3 has 15 amino acids. Germline trimming cut 4 bases from V and 7 bases from J; bases unmatched to any gene: 8. As DNA, the CDR3 is TGCGCCAGCAGCCCTAATTACAGGGGGCAACAGCCCCAGCATTTT. Its translation: CASSPNYRGQQPQHF.

The chain is built from TRBV4-3 and TRBJ2-2; 7 positions match TRBD1. The CDR3 length is 15 residues. V was pared by 3 bases and J by 1 base, with 2 bases of the junction left unmatched. CDR1 LGHNA and CDR2 YSLEER come from the germline V gene. The DNA for the CDR3 is TGCGCCAGCAGCCAGGGACAGCAGAACACCGGGGAGCTGTTTTTT. Its protein is CASSQGQQNTGELFF.

The CDR3 spells CASSTTRSSYEQYF. CDR3 DNA: TGTGCCAGCAGTACGACCCGGAGCTCCTACGAGCAGTACTTC. This rearrangement joins TRBV27 to TRBJ2-7; D not certain. CDR1 is MNHEY, CDR2 SMNVEV, per germline (reference sequence). CDR3 length equals 14 residues. V was cut by 5 bases and J by 0 bases, with 11 bases left in between.

The chain joins TRBV5-1 to TRBJ2-7; D is possibly TRBD1 (6 bases). The CDR3 runs to 15 residues. The V end was cut by 3 bases, the J end by 3 bases, with 16 bases between. Per the germline V gene, CDR1 is SGHRS and CDR2 is YFSETQ. CDR3 nucleotide sequence: TGCGCCAGCAGCTCCCTCGAAGGGGGAAACTACGAGCAGTACTTC. Residues: CASSSLEGGNYEQYF.

This clone was counted between two and nine times. The rearrangement links TRBV24-1 to TRBJ2-2, with 12 nucleotides matching TRBD1. Germline V gene data show CDR1 as KGHDR and CDR2 as SFDVKD. The CDR3 has 16 residues. The J segment lost 5 bases and the V segment lost 9 bases, leaving 9 bases of the junction unmatched. The CDR3: CATAPGTGGQTGELFF. For the CDR3, the DNA is TGTGCCACCGCCCCCGGGACAGGGGGCCAAACCGGGGAGCTGTTTTTT.

This clone has a handful of counts. V is TRBV28 and J is TRBJ2-7, with TRBD2 matching over 11 bases. Germline V gene lookup returns CDR1 MDHEN and CDR2 SYDVKM. J was trimmed by 3 bases and V by 8 bases; bases with no gene match: 3. CDR3 size: 13 residues. CDR3 sequence: CASQGLADYEQYF. The CDR3 DNA is TGTGCCAGCCAGGGACTAGCGGACTACGAGCAGTACTTC.

This rearrangement joins TRBV7-9 to TRBJ2-3, with TRBD2 matching over 14 bases. The CDR3 spans 15 residues. The trim removed 7 bases at V and 6 bases at J, leaving 6 bases unmatched. Germline V CDR1 and CDR2: SEHNR, FQNEAQ (reference sequence). The CDR3 DNA follows: TGTGCCAGCACCCGGACTAGCGGGGGGACGGATACGCAGTATTTT. This gives the protein CASTRTSGGTDTQYF.

The count of this clone is one. An end of the junction does not agree with germline; a read error may underlie this. V is TRBV6-1 and J is TRBJ1-6; TRBD1 might be the D (5 bases). The CDR3 is 15 amino acids. The V gene's germline CDR1 is MNHNS and CDR2 SASEGT. CDR3 amino acids: CASSEDGHRSSPLHF. CDR3 sequence (DNA): TGTGCCAGCAGCGAAGACGGACATCGGTCTTCACCCCTCCACTTT.

The chain joins TRBV6-2 or TRBV6-3 to TRBJ2-3; 12 bases are shared with TRBD1. The germline CDR1 and CDR2 sequences are MNHEY and SVGEGT. With V trimmed by 5 bases and J by 3 bases, 6 bases remained unmatched. The CDR3 loop spans 16 amino acids. CDR3: CASSRDRGPVTDTQYF. In nucleotides, the CDR3 is TGTGCCAGCAGTCGGGACAGGGGGCCGGTTACAGATACGCAGTATTTT.

The genes are TRBV30 and TRBJ2-3; 8 bases line up with TRBD2. This CDR3 has 14 residues. Germline CDR1 GTSNPN, CDR2 SVGIG (reference sequence). Unmatched junction bases numbered 4, after V lost 2 bases and J lost 3 bases. The CDR3: CAWSSQRGTDTQYF. The DNA for the CDR3 is TGTGCCTGGAGTTCACAGCGGGGGACAGATACGCAGTATTTT. Looking up the rest from reference TRBV30 and TRBJ2-3 gives the full variable domain: SQTIHQWPATLVQPVGSPLSLECTVEGTSNPNLYWYRQAAGRGLQLLFYSVGIGQISSEVPQNLSASRPQDRQFILSSKKLLLSDSGFYLCAWSSQRGTDTQYFGPGTRLTVL.

The chain recombines TRBV12-5 with TRBJ2-2; 7 nucleotides agree with TRBD1. This CDR3 is 15 amino acids long. Germline V CDR1 and CDR2: LGHNT, FRNRAP. The junction had 7 bases not matched to a gene; V was cut back by 3 bases and J by 6 bases. CDR3 coding DNA: TGTGCTAGTGGTTTCCGACAGGGTCTATCCGGGGAGCTGTTTTTT. Translation gives CASGFRQGLSGELFF.

The V gene is TRBV7-8, the J gene TRBJ1-2, with 9 bases identical to TRBD1. Germline V gene sequence: CDR1 SGHVS, CDR2 FQNEAQ. This CDR3 spans 15 amino acids. Trimming took 2 bases from V and 4 from J; bases not matched to a gene: 5. The CDR3 DNA reads TGTGCCAGCAGCTTATGGGGACAGGGAAGCTATGGCTACACCTTC. Its translation: CASSLWGQGSYGYTF.

V usage is TRBV5-1 and J usage is TRBJ1-1; tentatively, D is TRBD1 (6 bases). The germline V gene encodes CDR1 SGHRS and CDR2 YFSETQ. V was trimmed by 4 bases and J by 2 bases, leaving 15 bases between them. The CDR3 has 15 amino acids. CDR3 region: CASSTRSTGNTEAFF. CDR3 in DNA: TGCGCCAGCAGCACCCGATCGACAGGAAACACTGAAGCTTTCTTT.

This clone has only a few counts. This chain connects TRBV30 to TRBJ1-5; D is ambiguous. From germline, CDR1 is GTSNPN and CDR2 SVGIG (reference sequence). The CDR3 contains 13 residues. Deletions cut 3 bases from V and 0 bases from J, with 6 bases between. In nucleotides, the CDR3 is TGTGCCTGGAGGGGGAGTAGCAATCAGCCCCAGCATTTT. It encodes CAWRGSSNQPQHF. Using reference TRBV30 and TRBJ1-5 for the parts outside the CDR3, the full variable domain is SQTIHQWPATLVQPVGSPLSLECTVEGTSNPNLYWYRQAAGRGLQLLFYSVGIGQISSEVPQNLSASRPQDRQFILSSKKLLLSDSGFYLCAWRGSSNQPQHFGDGTRLSIL.

The V gene is TRBV5-1, the J gene TRBJ1-2; no definite D call. The V end lost 6 bases, the J end lost 10 bases, and 16 bases lay between the germline ends. CDR3 length equals 12 residues. CDR1 SGHRS and CDR2 YFSETQ come from the germline V gene. The CDR3 spells CASNNPSGHYTF. The CDR3, as DNA: TGCGCCAGCAACAACCCAAGCGGCCACTACACCTTC.

The gene calls are TRBV5-1 and TRBJ2-2, with D hard to call. V dropped 4 bases and J dropped 1 base, with 8 bases sitting between them. The CDR3 has 14 residues. Germline lookup yields CDR1 SGHRS and CDR2 YFSETQ. Written as DNA, the CDR3 is TGCGCCAGCAGCCCCAGACAGAACACCGGGGAGCTGTTTTTT. Protein product: CASSPRQNTGELFF.

CDR3 amino acids: CASSLGFPGQILYEQYF. The CDR3 DNA sequence: TGTGCCAGCAGCTTAGGGTTTCCGGGACAGATACTCTACGAGCAGTACTTC. V usage is TRBV7-2 and J usage is TRBJ2-7, with 7 bases aligning to TRBD1. Germline-derived CDR1 and CDR2 are SGHTA and FQGNSA. Trimming at V came to 1 base and at J to 3 bases, leaving 12 bases not matched to a gene. This CDR3 has 17 amino acids. Full variable domain (missing parts from reference TRBV7-2 and TRBJ2-7): GAGVSQSPSNKVTEKGKDVELRCDPISGHTALYWYRQSLGQGLEFLIYFQGNSAPDKSGLPSDRFSAERTGGSVSTLTIQRTQQEDSAVYLCASSLGFPGQILYEQYFGPGTRLTVT.

This clone was detected only once. The CDR3 protein is CASSLGTSGGKQETQYF. CDR3 DNA sequence: TGTGCCAGCAGCCTCGGGACTAGCGGGGGGAAACAAGAGACCCAGTACTTC. The chain couples TRBV5-5 to TRBJ2-5; TRBD2 agrees at 15 bases. V shed 4 bases and J 2 bases; nucleotides not matched to a gene: 6. CDR1 and CDR2 from the germline V gene are SGHKS and YYEKEE (reference sequence). CDR3 length: 17 amino acids.

This sequence joins TRBV3-1 (or the pseudogene TRBV3-2) and TRBJ1-5; TRBD1 aligns across 7 bases. The ends lost 4 bases at V and 2 bases at J; junction bases unmatched: 2. There are 14 residues in the CDR3. Germline V gene sequence: CDR1 LGHDT, CDR2 YNNKEL (reference sequence). The CDR3 is CASSPGTGNQPQHF. The CDR3 coding sequence is TGTGCCAGCAGCCCTGGGACAGGCAATCAGCCCCAGCATTTT.

This chain connects TRBV6-2 or TRBV6-3 to TRBJ2-1; 14 nucleotides match TRBD2. Per the germline V gene, CDR1 is MNHEY and CDR2 is SVGEGT. J was trimmed by 0 bases and V by 2 bases; bases with no gene match: 6. This CDR3 comprises 19 residues. The CDR3, as DNA: TGTGCCAGCAGTTACAAGAGGGGACTAGCGGGGGTCTCCTACAATGAGCAGTTCTTC. Translating it yields CASSYKRGLAGVSYNEQFF.

The chain recombines TRBV7-2 with TRBJ2-5; D not certain. CDR3 length equals 13 residues. Germline V gives CDR1 SGHTA, CDR2 FQGNSA. V gave up 2 bases and J gave up 5 bases, with 9 bases separating them. The CDR3 sequence: CASSLTRRETQYF. The CDR3 DNA reads as TGTGCCAGCAGCTTAACCCGCCGGGAGACCCAGTACTTC.

V and J are TRBV28 and TRBJ2-7; the D gene is possibly TRBD1 (5 bases). Germline V gene sequence: CDR1 MDHEN, CDR2 SYDVKM. The CDR3 consists of 13 residues. The V end lost 6 bases, the J end lost 3 bases, and 12 bases lay between the germline ends. The DNA of the CDR3 is TGTGCCAGCAGCCCAGGCGACAGCTACGAGCAGTACTTC. Amino acids: CASSPGDSYEQYF.

This sequence joins TRBV4-3 and TRBJ2-5; the match to TRBD2 covers 7 bases. CDR3 size: 14 residues. Germline V gene sequence: CDR1 LGHNA, CDR2 YSLEER. V trimming: 3 bases; J trimming: 4 bases; junction bases outside the gene matches: 5. DNA for the CDR3: TGCGCCAGCAGCCAGGGAAGGGAGGGAGAGACCCAGTACTTC. Amino acid sequence: CASSQGREGETQYF.

The V call is TRBV11-3, the J call TRBJ2-5; 8 nucleotides match TRBD1. CDR1 is SGHNT, CDR2 YENEEA, per germline. The CDR3 covers 14 residues. The V gene end was trimmed by 5 bases and the J gene end by 7 bases; junction bases not matched to a gene: 9. The CDR3 nucleotides read TGTGCCAGCAGCCCGGACAGGGAAGGAGGGACCCAGTACTTC. This codes for CASSPDREGGTQYF.

This chain joins TRBV5-4 and TRBJ2-3; D is uncertain. CDR3 length: 13 residues. Trimming shortened V by 4 bases and J by 0 bases, and 6 bases separated the two germline ends. Germline V CDR1 and CDR2: SGHNT, YYREEE (reference sequence). The CDR3 protein is CASSQTSTDTQYF. The CDR3 DNA follows: TGTGCCAGCAGCCAAACTAGCACAGATACGCAGTATTTT.

The chain combines TRBV5-8 with TRBJ2-7; 8 bases match TRBD1. The germline V gene encodes CDR1 SGHTS and CDR2 YDEGEE. The CDR3 is 14 amino acids. V was pared by 4 bases and J by 5 bases, with 8 bases of the junction left unmatched. The CDR3 DNA is TGTGCCAGCAGCCTGCGGACAGGGCTCGACGAGCAGTACTTC. It codes for CASSLRTGLDEQYF.